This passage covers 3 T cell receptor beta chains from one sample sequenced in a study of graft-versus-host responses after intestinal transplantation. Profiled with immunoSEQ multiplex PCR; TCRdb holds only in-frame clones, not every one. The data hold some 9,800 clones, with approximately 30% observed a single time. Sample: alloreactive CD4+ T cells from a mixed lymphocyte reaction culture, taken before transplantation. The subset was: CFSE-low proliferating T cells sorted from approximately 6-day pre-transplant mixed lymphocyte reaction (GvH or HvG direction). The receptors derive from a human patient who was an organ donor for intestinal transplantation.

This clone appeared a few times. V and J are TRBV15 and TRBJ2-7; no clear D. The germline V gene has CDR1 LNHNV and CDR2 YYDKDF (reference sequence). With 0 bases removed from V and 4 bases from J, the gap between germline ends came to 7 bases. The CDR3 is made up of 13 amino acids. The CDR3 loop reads CATSRDRQYEQYF. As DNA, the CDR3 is TGTGCCACCAGCAGAGATCGGCAGTACGAGCAGTACTTC.

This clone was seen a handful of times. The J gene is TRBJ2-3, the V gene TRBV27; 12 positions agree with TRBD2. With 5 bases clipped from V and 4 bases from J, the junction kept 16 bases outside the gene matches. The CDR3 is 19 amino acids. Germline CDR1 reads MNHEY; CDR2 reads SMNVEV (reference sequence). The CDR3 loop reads CASSPRLAGAGHTPDTQYF. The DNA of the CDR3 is TGTGCCAGCAGTCCCCGACTAGCGGGGGCGGGGCACACCCCAGATACGCAGTATTTT.

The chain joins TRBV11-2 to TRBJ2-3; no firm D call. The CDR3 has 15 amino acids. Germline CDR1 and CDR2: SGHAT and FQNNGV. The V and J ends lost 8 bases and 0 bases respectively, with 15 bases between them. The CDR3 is CASSKTWSSTDTQYF. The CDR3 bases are TGTGCCAGCTCCAAGACGTGGTCGAGCACAGATACGCAGTATTTT.